A single sample gave rise to the 12 T cell receptor beta chains below, sequenced in a study of memory CD4+ T cells and cytomegalovirus serostatus. The sort gate was single viable CD3+CD4+CD8-CD45RO+ cells for memory CD4+ T cells. TCRdb keeps only in-frame clones here, not all; method: immunoSEQ multiplex PCR. The repertoire consists of approximately 47,000 clones, with 78% occurring once and the leading ten covering nearly 0.95%. The sequenced sample consisted of memory CD4+ T cells from blood. The receptors here all came from an adult in good health and CMV-seronegative.

The V and J genes are TRBV7-3 and TRBJ1-1; D gene unclear. This CDR3 spans 14 amino acids. Germline V gene lookup returns CDR1 SGHTA and CDR2 FQGTGA. V was trimmed by 2 bases and J by 1 base, leaving 8 bases between them. The CDR3 DNA follows: TGTGCCAGCAGCTTACGAGGCAGGAACACTGAAGCTTTCTTT. Encoded protein: CASSLRGRNTEAFF.

This chain joins TRBV7-6 and TRBJ2-7, with TRBD1 matching 7 bases. This CDR3 comprises 16 residues. V was clipped by 2 bases and J by 8 bases; unmatched bases: 15. The germline V gene encodes CDR1 SGHVS and CDR2 FNYEAQ. CDR3 coding DNA: TGTGCCAGCAGCTTACCCAGTGGGACAGCCGATTATAAGCAGTACTTC. The encoded protein is CASSLPSGTADYKQYF.

The chain links TRBV11-2 to TRBJ1-3; 8 bases match TRBD1. The trim removed 3 bases at V and 4 bases at J, leaving 8 bases unmatched. Germline CDR1 SGHAT, CDR2 FQNNGV. The CDR3 is 16 residues long. For the CDR3, the DNA is TGTGCCAGCAGCTTGGTTACAGGGGGATCGGGAAACACCATATATTTT. This translates into CASSLVTGGSGNTIYF.

V gene TRBV19 combines with J gene TRBJ1-4; 7 bases are shared with TRBD1. This CDR3 spans 15 amino acids. J lost 13 bases, V lost 7 bases, and 18 bases had no gene match. In germline, CDR1 is LNHDA, CDR2 SQIVND (reference sequence). The CDR3 DNA sequence: TGTGCCAGTACCCACACGGACAGGCCCCGGGAAGGACTGTTTTTT. Translating it yields CASTHTDRPREGLFF.

This chain uses TRBV7-9 with TRBJ1-6; the D is unclear. This CDR3 is built from 12 residues. Germline V gene lookup returns CDR1 SEHNR and CDR2 FQNEAQ (reference sequence). The V gene lost 1 base and the J gene lost 7 bases, with 2 bases spanning the gap. The CDR3 bases are TGTGCCAGCAGCTTAGAGAATTCACCCCTCCACTTT. Translation: CASSLENSPLHF.

The chain recombines TRBV6-6 with TRBJ2-7; TRBD1 agrees at 8 bases. This CDR3 comprises 15 residues. CDR1 and CDR2 from the germline V gene are MNHNY and SVGAGI (reference sequence). The trim removed 8 bases at V and 2 bases at J, leaving 11 bases unmatched. The CDR3 here is CASSAGQGLTYEQYF. As DNA, the CDR3 is TGTGCCAGCTCAGCAGGACAGGGTTTAACCTACGAGCAGTACTTC.

The V call is TRBV5-1, the J call TRBJ1-4, with D perhaps TRBD1 (6 bases). The length of the CDR3 is 14 residues. In germline, CDR1 is SGHRS, CDR2 YFSETQ. V lost 2 bases and J lost 7, with 12 bases in between. The CDR3 nucleotides read TGCGCCAGCAGCTTTTCGACAGGTCGTGAAAAACTGTTTTTT. Encoded protein: CASSFSTGREKLFF.

This clone was seen only once. The chain has TRBV7-2 and TRBJ1-1, with D possibly matching TRBD1 (6 bases). The CDR3 runs 15 residues. The germline V gene has CDR1 SGHTA and CDR2 FQGNSA. The V gene lost 2 bases and the J gene lost 1 base, with 11 bases spanning the gap. Here the CDR3 DNA reads TGTGCCAGCAGCTTATCAGACAGGCCGAACACTGAAGCTTTCTTT. This codes for CASSLSDRPNTEAFF.

The chain uses TRBV4-1 and TRBJ2-1; the D call may be TRBD1 or TRBD2 (5 bases each). The CDR3 spans 14 residues. Germline V CDR1 and CDR2: MGHRA, YSYEKL. Trimming removed 6 bases at V and 5 bases at J, with 14 bases between. For the CDR3, the DNA is TGCGCCAGCAGGAGGGCAGGGAACAACAATGAGCAGTTCTTC. It yields the protein CASRRAGNNNEQFF.

The J gene is TRBJ1-6, the V gene TRBV4-3; possibly TRBD1 for D (5 bases). Germline V gives CDR1 LGHNA, CDR2 YSLEER. V was cut by 0 bases and J by 9 bases, with 27 bases left in between. The CDR3 covers 20 residues. The CDR3: CASSQDGPEVFQGLASPLHF. As DNA, the CDR3 is TGCGCCAGCAGCCAAGACGGGCCTGAGGTGTTCCAGGGCCTGGCTTCACCCCTCCACTTT.

V gene TRBV7-2 combines with J gene TRBJ2-1, with 10 bases matching TRBD2. Unmatched junction bases numbered 7, after V lost 2 bases and J lost 0 bases. Germline loops: CDR1 SGHTA, CDR2 FQGNSA. CDR3 length: 18 residues. CDR3 protein: CASSLILPSGGSYNEQFF. In DNA form, the CDR3 reads TGTGCCAGCAGCTTAATTCTACCTAGCGGGGGCTCCTACAATGAGCAGTTCTTC.

The rearrangement joins TRBV4-3 to TRBJ2-3; D gene ambiguous. The CDR3 has 14 amino acids. CDR1 is LGHNA, CDR2 YSLEER, per germline. Deletions cut 0 bases from V and 2 bases from J, with 6 bases between. CDR3 DNA sequence: TGCGCCAGCAGCCAAGAACGGACCACAGATACGCAGTATTTT. Its protein product is CASSQERTTDTQYF.